Presented here are 2 T cell receptor beta chains from one specimen sequenced in a study of cytomegalovirus exposure and HLA in healthy donors. Primers: 60 Vbeta forward and 13 Jbeta reverse. The repertoire was sequenced with immunoSEQ multiplex PCR; TCRdb's copy has only in-frame clones and lacks some. The sample consists of roughly 110,000 clones, 65% to 85% of them appearing once. Sequencing was performed on PBMCs. The source of these receptors is a man aged 18 to 29 in good health and CMV-seronegative.

This clone occurred a few times. This sample also contains other DNA sequences that code for the same CDR3. The V gene is TRBV14, the J gene TRBJ2-1, with 8 bases fitting TRBD2. Trimming took 1 base from V and 5 from J; bases not matched to a gene: 4. Germline loops: CDR1 SGHDN, CDR2 FVKESK. This CDR3 has 15 residues. Here the CDR3 DNA reads TGTGCCAGCAGCCAAGCGGGGGGGGCAAACAATGAGCAGTTCTTC. This sequence encodes CASSQAGGANNEQFF. The variable domain in full, completed from reference TRBV14 and TRBJ2-1, reads EAGVTQFPSHSVIEKGQTVTLRCDPISGHDNLYWYRRVMGKEIKFLLHFVKESKQDESGMPNNRFLAERTGGTYSTLKVQPAELEDSGVYFCASSQAGGANNEQFFGPGTRLTVL.

The chain links TRBV29-1 to TRBJ2-2, with TRBD1 matching 7 bases. Trimming at V came to 8 bases and at J to 1 base, leaving 1 base not matched to a gene. Germline V gene lookup returns CDR1 SQVTM and CDR2 ANQGSEA. CDR3 length: 12 amino acids. In nucleotides, the CDR3 is TGCAGCCACAGGGGGAACACCGGGGAGCTGTTTTTT. This encodes CSHRGNTGELFF.